This T cell receptor beta chain was observed in a study of blood T cells in healthy people across ages. Using a J-beta primer mix together with a sample-barcoded 5' primer, a second PCR was run for about 6 to 12 cycles. TCRdb redid the calling of the 5' RACE reads with MiXCR, one entry per CDR3 protein. This table has about 840,000 distinct CDR3 sequences, 25% to 30% appearing once. In this sample, this clonotype turned up a few times. V gave up 4 bases and J gave up 7 bases, with 7 bases separating them. The CDR3 has 11 residues. The germline CDR1 and CDR2 sequences are MDHEN and SYDVKM. This same sample was also part of a study on T cells of mothers and their children. That work states: The study found thymic selection shapes TCR recombination output similarly in related and unrelated pairs.

This rearrangement joins TRBV28 to TRBJ2-5; the D call may be TRBD1 or TRBD2 (6 bases each). Sequencing input: blood. The receptor comes from a woman aged 40 to 50 in good health. The CDR3 nucleotides read TGTGCCAGCAGTTCGGGGGCGACCCAGTACTTC. Translation gives CASSSGATQYF. The complete variable domain, with remaining parts taken from reference TRBV28 and TRBJ2-5, reads DVKVTQSSRYLVKRTGEKVFLECVQDMDHENMFWYRQDPGLGLRLIYFSYDVKMKEKGDIPEGYSVSREKKERFSLILESASTNQTSMYLCASSSGATQYFGPGTRLLVL.